The 20 T cell receptor beta chains reported below all come from one sample, sequenced in a study of T cell responses to AZD1222 COVID-19 vaccine. Repertoires were generated with immunoSEQ multiplex PCR, while TCRdb's copy carries only in-frame clones and drops some. The sample includes roughly 87,000 clones, approximately 90% seen only once; the top ten take about 6.1%. Here the sequenced sample was peripheral blood, taken 28 days after the second AZD1222 dose. These receptors were collected from an adult who received the AZD1222 COVID-19 vaccine.

This chain links TRBV5-1 with TRBJ2-7; D ambiguous. There are 14 residues in the CDR3. Trimming removed 1 base at V and 4 bases at J, with 12 bases between. Germline V gene sequence: CDR1 SGHRS, CDR2 YFSETQ. The CDR3 nucleotides read TGCGCCAGCAGCTTGCTAACAGATCTTTACGAGCAGTACTTC. Translation gives CASSLLTDLYEQYF.

The rearrangement uses TRBV3-1 (or the pseudogene TRBV3-2) and TRBJ1-1; TRBD1 agrees at 8 bases. The CDR3 runs to 14 residues. Germline V gene sequence: CDR1 LGHDT, CDR2 YNNKEL (reference sequence). Trimming removed 3 bases from V and 4 bases from J; junction bases left unmatched: 4. The CDR3 region is CASSHSTGGTEAFF. In DNA, the CDR3 is TGTGCCAGCAGCCATAGTACAGGGGGCACTGAAGCTTTCTTT.

In this sample, this clone turned up a few times. The chain couples TRBV7-2 to TRBJ1-2; no clear D gene. The CDR3 loop spans 15 amino acids. Deletions cut 4 bases from V and 0 bases from J, with 12 bases between. CDR1 SGHTA and CDR2 FQGNSA come from the germline V gene. CDR3 in amino acids: CASSSGIVPNYGYTF. DNA for the CDR3: TGTGCCAGCAGCTCCGGGATTGTCCCTAACTATGGCTACACCTTC.

The rearrangement links TRBV27 to TRBJ1-2; tentative D call: TRBD1 (6 bases). The CDR3 has 13 residues. V was clipped by 8 bases and J by 7 bases, with 17 bases between them. From germline, CDR1 is MNHEY and CDR2 SMNVEV (reference sequence). In nucleotides, the CDR3 is TGTGCCAGCTCCCCCCCCGGACAGCGTGGCTACACCTTC. This gives the protein CASSPPGQRGYTF.

The chain uses TRBV7-9 and TRBJ2-1; tentatively, D is TRBD2 (5 bases). The CDR3 spans 14 residues. Germline V CDR1 and CDR2: SEHNR, FQNEAQ (reference sequence). The V and J ends lost 1 base and 3 bases respectively, with 7 bases between them. For the CDR3, the DNA is TGTGCCAGCAGCTTAGGGACTCTCTACAATGAGCAGTTCTTC. It yields the protein CASSLGTLYNEQFF.

The chain couples TRBV10-3 to TRBJ2-1; 10 bases match TRBD1. The CDR3 length is 14 residues. Looked up from germline, CDR1 is ENHRY and CDR2 is SYGVKD. V lost 5 bases and J lost 8; bases outside the gene matches: 6. CDR3 nucleotides: TGTGCCATCAGTCGTGACAGGGGGCTCGATGAGCAGTTCTTC. This sequence encodes CAISRDRGLDEQFF.

The rearrangement joins TRBV15 to TRBJ2-5; no reliable D call. Germline loops: CDR1 LNHNV, CDR2 YYDKDF (reference sequence). Trimming shortened V by 5 bases and J by 0 bases, and 10 bases separated the two germline ends. The CDR3 spans 14 residues. The DNA of the CDR3 is TGTGCCACCAGCCCCAGGCTAAACCAAGAGACCCAGTACTTC. Translation gives CATSPRLNQETQYF.

The rearrangement uses TRBV19 and TRBJ1-1, with 8 bases identical to TRBD1. J lost 1 base, V lost 6 bases, and 7 bases had no gene match. Germline V gene sequence: CDR1 LNHDA, CDR2 SQIVND (reference sequence). This CDR3 region has 15 residues. CDR3 in DNA: TGTGCCAGTAGAATATCCGGGACAGGGAACACTGAAGCTTTCTTT. Its protein is CASRISGTGNTEAFF. Together with reference TRBV19 and TRBJ1-1, the CDR3 gives the full variable domain: DGGITQSPKYLFRKEGQNVTLSCEQNLNHDAMYWYRQDPGQGLRLIYYSQIVNDFQKGDIAEGYSVSREKKESFPLTVTSAQKNPTAFYLCASRISGTGNTEAFFGQGTRLTVV.

This chain connects TRBV30 to TRBJ1-5; no clear D. CDR3 length: 14 amino acids. The V end lost 2 bases, the J end lost 4 bases, and 12 bases lay between the germline ends. Germline loops: CDR1 GTSNPN, CDR2 SVGIG (reference sequence). The CDR3 DNA reads TGTGCCTGGAGTAGGGCAGCGGGGAATCAGCCCCAGCATTTT. It yields the protein CAWSRAAGNQPQHF.

This CDR3 reads CASSARTEGNTEAFF. CDR3 DNA sequence: TGTGCCAGCAGCGCCCGGACGGAGGGGAACACTGAAGCTTTCTTT. The chain joins TRBV9 to TRBJ1-1; D not resolved. Germline loops: CDR1 SGDLS, CDR2 YYNGEE. V was trimmed by 3 bases and J by 1 base, leaving 13 bases between them. The CDR3 totals 15 residues.

The chain employs TRBV27 and TRBJ2-1, with TRBD2 identical over 10 bases. The CDR3 length is 14 residues. The germline CDR1 and CDR2 sequences are MNHEY and SMNVEV (reference sequence). The ends lost 6 bases at V and 4 bases at J; junction bases unmatched: 3. CDR3 bases: TGTGCCAGCAGACTAGCGGGGCTATACAATGAGCAGTTCTTC. The encoded protein is CASRLAGLYNEQFF.

This clone was counted once. The rearrangement links TRBV15 to TRBJ1-3; the D gene is possibly TRBD1 (5 bases). The V end was cut by 0 bases, the J end by 6 bases, with 12 bases between. The CDR3 consists of 15 residues. The germline V gene encodes CDR1 LNHNV and CDR2 YYDKDF (reference sequence). The DNA of the CDR3 is TGTGCCACCAGCAGAGATCGGGGACCCCAAAACACCATATATTTT. It is translated as CATSRDRGPQNTIYF.

This clone was detected only a few times. The V gene is TRBV7-8, the J gene TRBJ1-2; D unclear. The CDR3 covers 17 residues. CDR1 SGHVS and CDR2 FQNEAQ come from the germline V gene. The V end was cut by 1 base, the J end by 0 bases, with 15 bases between. The CDR3 DNA is TGTGCCAGCAGCTTAGTTCGGGCGACCACTACTAACTATGGCTACACCTTC. Translated: CASSLVRATTTNYGYTF. Variable domain in full (rest from reference TRBV7-8 and TRBJ1-2): GAGVSQSPRYKVAKRGQDVALRCDPISGHVSLFWYQQALGQGPEFLTYFQNEAQLDKSGLPSDRFFAERPEGSVSTLKIQRTQQEDSAVYLCASSLVRATTTNYGYTFGSGTRLTVV.

J is TRBJ2-1 and V is TRBV7-8, with D possibly being TRBD1 (6 bases). The CDR3 totals 12 residues. Per the germline V gene, CDR1 is SGHVS and CDR2 is FQNEAQ. The ends were cut back, 5 bases at V and 7 bases at J, with 9 bases in the middle. CDR3 nucleotide sequence: TGTGCCAGCAGCCAACAGGGTAATGAGCAGTTCTTC. It specifies CASSQQGNEQFF.

J is TRBJ1-2 and V is TRBV7-9; D may be TRBD1 (5 bases). Trimming pared 1 base from V and 8 bases from J, leaving 11 bases between. CDR1 SEHNR and CDR2 FQNEAQ come from the germline V gene (reference sequence). The CDR3 has 13 residues. CDR3 bases: TGTGCCAGCAGCTTAGGAGGACACAGCGGCTACACCTTC. Its translation: CASSLGGHSGYTF.

This clone was found once. The rearrangement links TRBV9 to TRBJ1-2; D unresolved. V gave up 0 bases and J gave up 4 bases, with 4 bases separating them. The CDR3 totals 12 residues. Germline V lookup: CDR1 SGDLS, CDR2 YYNGEE. CDR3 region: CASSVDPYGYTF. DNA of the CDR3: TGTGCCAGCAGCGTAGATCCCTATGGCTACACCTTC.

This clone occurred once. V is TRBV27 and J is TRBJ1-5, with D perhaps TRBD1 (5 bases). The V gene's germline CDR1 is MNHEY and CDR2 SMNVEV (reference sequence). V shed 9 bases and J shed 5 bases, with 11 bases lying between them. The CDR3 is 12 residues long. CDR3 loop: CASKGPHQPQHF. The CDR3 region has the DNA TGTGCCAGTAAGGGGCCCCATCAGCCCCAGCATTTT.

This clone was counted once. The chain uses TRBV6-5 and TRBJ2-7, with 7 bases identical to TRBD1. Per the germline V gene, CDR1 is MNHEY and CDR2 is SVGAGI. This CDR3 contains 14 residues. V was clipped by 6 bases and J by 2 bases; unmatched bases: 7. The CDR3 reads CASSRTGEPYEQYF. In nucleotides, the CDR3 is TGTGCCAGCAGCCGGACAGGAGAACCCTACGAGCAGTACTTC.

This chain connects TRBV4-1 to TRBJ1-2; no definite D call. CDR3 size: 14 residues. V was trimmed by 3 bases and J by 6 bases, leaving 14 bases between them. In germline, CDR1 is MGHRA, CDR2 YSYEKL. For the CDR3, the DNA is TGCGCCAGCAGCCATAGTCTAGCCCTCGATGGCTACACCTTC. It encodes CASSHSLALDGYTF.

V and J are TRBV6-5 and TRBJ2-3; D may be TRBD1 or TRBD2 (6 bases each). V lost 7 bases, J lost 2 bases, and 13 bases lay in between. This CDR3 contains 14 residues. From germline, CDR1 is MNHEY and CDR2 SVGAGI. Written as DNA, the CDR3 is TGTGCCAGCATGTTCGGGGGCCCCACAGATACGCAGTATTTT. Encoded protein: CASMFGGPTDTQYF.